This T cell receptor beta chain was captured in a study of T cells after somatic rescue of genetic block. Some clones are missing from TCRdb's copy, which holds only in-frame ones; the method was immunoSEQ multiplex PCR. The profile shows about 120,000 clones, 75% to 95% of them singletons. Trimming pared 7 bases from V and 2 bases from J, leaving 12 bases between. CDR3 length equals 14 residues. Germline CDR1 is LNHDA and CDR2 is SQIVND (reference sequence). The clonotype originates from a woman under 30. Sequenced: peripheral blood mononuclear cells (PBMCs). This rearrangement joins TRBV19 to TRBJ1-3; possible D gene TRBD1, 5 bases. CDR3 protein: CASNDRGPGNTIYF. CDR3 coding DNA: TGTGCCAGTAACGACAGAGGTCCTGGAAACACCATATATTTT.